The 11 T cell receptor beta chains in this list originate from one sample, sequenced in a study of early T cells in non-severe SARS-CoV-2 infection. From the 5' RACE reads, TCRdb called clonotypes with MiXCR, one entry per CDR3 protein. The sample consists of under 35,000 distinct CDR3 sequences, over 8.5% of them appearing once. Sequences were obtained from whole blood. The receptors were gathered from an adult who was a healthcare worker with PCR-confirmed SARS-CoV-2 infection or an uninfected control (not recorded which).

This clonotype was picked up many times. J is TRBJ2-5 and V is TRBV20-1, with TRBD2 as a possible D gene (6 bases). The ends were cut back, 2 bases at V and 2 bases at J, with 12 bases in the middle. Germline CDR1 DFQATT, CDR2 SNEGSKA (reference sequence). This CDR3 contains 14 residues. CDR3 residues: CSARLGGNQETQYF. Written as DNA, the CDR3 is TGCAGTGCTAGATTGGGGGGTAATCAAGAGACCCAGTACTTC.

As for this clonotype: A far larger clone is a single base away, which makes a read error likely. The chain recombines TRBV7-2 with TRBJ1-1; weak D call: TRBD1 (5 bases). CDR3 length: 14 residues. Germline V gene data show CDR1 as SGHTA and CDR2 as FQGNSA. V lost 1 base, J lost 0 bases, and 6 bases lay in between. CDR3 bases: TGTGCCAGCAGCTTAGTGACAGTGAACACTGAAGCTTTCTTT. Its translation: CASSLVTVNTEAFF.

To note about this clonotype: A junction end diverges from the germline sequence, so it may reflect a read error. V is TRBV6-4 and J is TRBJ1-6, with 9 nucleotides matching TRBD1. Germline assignment: CDR1 MRHNA and CDR2 SNTAGT. The CDR3 has 15 residues. In nucleotides, the CDR3 is TGTGCCAGCAGCCGGACGGGACAGGGCAGTTCACTCCTCCACTTT. Protein: CASSRTGQGSSLLHF.

This clonotype was counted at least ten times. J is TRBJ2-3 and V is TRBV11-1; perhaps TRBD2 as D (7 bases). Per the germline V gene, CDR1 is SGHAT and CDR2 is FQDESV (reference sequence). V was cut by 3 bases and J by 3 bases, with 13 bases left in between. This CDR3 is 15 amino acids long. DNA of the CDR3: TGTGCCAGCAGCTTCGGACTAGGGGGGACAGATACGCAGTATTTT. Its translation: CASSFGLGGTDTQYF.

This clonotype occurred many times. The rearrangement links TRBV5-1 to TRBJ2-4; D is unresolved. Looked up from germline, CDR1 is SGHRS and CDR2 is YFSETQ. V was cut by 7 bases and J by 12 bases, with 23 bases left in between. The CDR3 contains 14 residues. DNA for the CDR3: TGCGCCAGCTCGCCAGAGGTACGCCCCTCCCCTCAGTACTTC. Its translation is CASSPEVRPSPQYF. The full variable domain, with the rest looked up from reference TRBV5-1 and TRBJ2-4, is KAGVTQTPRYLIKTRGQQVTLSCSPISGHRSVSWYQQTPGQGLQFLFEYFSETQRNKGNFPGRFSGRQFSNSRSEMNVSTLELGDSALYLCASSPEVRPSPQYFGAGTRLSVL.

In its sample, this clonotype was seen many times. This sequence joins TRBV7-3 and TRBJ2-3, with 7 bases identical to TRBD1. The CDR3 sequence is 16 residues long. The germline CDR1 and CDR2 sequences are SGHTA and FQGTGA. The V and J ends lost 5 bases and 3 bases, in that order; junction bases with no gene match: 11. The CDR3, as DNA: TGTGCCAGCAGCCGATTCGGACAGGAGGATACAGATACGCAGTATTTT. It codes for CASSRFGQEDTDTQYF. Together with reference TRBV7-3 and TRBJ2-3, the CDR3 gives the full variable domain: GAGVSQTPSNKVTEKGKYVELRCDPISGHTALYWYRQSLGQGPEFLIYFQGTGAADDSGLPNDRFFAVRPEGSVSTLKIQRTERGDSAVYLCASSRFGQEDTDTQYFGPGTRLTVL.

Ten or more counts support this clonotype. CDR3: CASSEEGQGQPNGQYF. Written as DNA, the CDR3 is TGTGCCAGCAGCGAGGAGGGACAGGGCCAGCCAAACGGGCAGTACTTC. V usage is TRBV13 and J usage is TRBJ2-7; the match to TRBD1 covers 9 bases. V shed 5 bases and J 9 bases; nucleotides not matched to a gene: 17. The germline gives CDR1 PRHDT, CDR2 FYEKMQ (reference sequence). The CDR3 consists of 16 residues.

This clonotype was counted a few times. The chain employs TRBV6-6 and TRBJ2-5, with D possibly being TRBD2 (5 bases). This CDR3 has 15 amino acids. Germline CDR1 is MNHNY and CDR2 is SVGAGI (reference sequence). V lost 4 bases and J lost 5, with 17 bases in between. The CDR3 sequence: CASSSASRVGETQYF. The CDR3 DNA reads as TGTGCCAGCAGTTCCGCCTCGAGGGTTGGGGAGACCCAGTACTTC.

This clonotype was found many times. This sequence joins TRBV29-1 and TRBJ2-1, with no clear D. Between the trimmed V and J ends, which lost 5 bases and 2 bases, there was a span of 13 bases. Germline V CDR1 and CDR2: SQVTM, ANQGSEA. The CDR3 is 14 amino acids. Written as DNA, the CDR3 is TGCAGCGTTCTATGGTCGTCCCCCTACAATGAGCAGTTCTTC. Its translation is CSVLWSSPYNEQFF.

This clonotype appeared many times. Mismatch with germline at one junction end may stem from a read error. The V call is TRBV27, the J call TRBJ2-3; maybe TRBD1 (6 bases). The CDR3 is made up of 13 amino acids. Germline loops: CDR1 MNHEY, CDR2 SMNVEV (reference sequence). The CDR3 DNA reads TGTGTCAGCAGTTTACAGGGAACAGATACGCAGTATTTT. Translated: CVSSLQGTDTQYF.

The sample holds many counts of this clonotype. V and J are TRBV16 and TRBJ2-1, with 8 bases matching TRBD1. Germline lookup yields CDR1 KGHSY and CDR2 FQNENV. Unmatched junction bases numbered 3, after V lost 0 bases and J lost 5 bases. The CDR3 runs to 15 residues. The chain's CDR3 is CASSQSRQGNNEQFF. CDR3 bases: TGTGCCAGCAGCCAATCTAGACAGGGGAACAATGAGCAGTTCTTC.